This T cell receptor (beta chain) was profiled in a study of shared clonotypes between healthy human individuals. V was clipped by 4 bases and J by 6 bases; unmatched bases: 12. CDR3 length equals 15 residues. Germline lookup yields CDR1 SGDLS and CDR2 YYNGEE. Study-level points and caveats: Rarefaction showed sorted-subset sequencing was incomplete despite large depth. What naive subsets generally showed was a larger estimated richness than memory subsets showed. Clonotype sharing among the donors was expected to vary with sequencing depth.

TCRdb keeps only in-frame clones here, not all; method: immunoSEQ multiplex PCR. The data contain 1,400,000 or so clones, about 98.5% of them singletons. Note on this clone: As yet, its antigen is unknown.

The chain is built from TRBV9 and TRBJ1-1; 7 positions agree with TRBD1. Specimen: naive CD4+ T cells sorted from blood. Regarding subset: CD45RA+ positively selected. The sequence derives from a man under 40 in good health. CDR3 in amino acids: CASSPRDRVFAEAFF. The DNA for the CDR3 is TGTGCCAGCAGCCCAAGAGACAGGGTGTTCGCTGAAGCTTTCTTT.